This T cell receptor (beta chain) was sequenced for a study of T cell clonotyping in hematopoietic cell transplantation. Recipients were bled about 28 days pretransplant and at posttransplant days 30, 100, 180. Method: immunoSEQ multiplex PCR; TCRdb's copy keeps in-frame clones and lacks some. The table records 7,500 to 8,500 clones, under 70% of them present only once. Study results and limitations: Recipient TCR diversity dropped after transplant; expanded clonotypes rose from day 30 to 180. Without cell sorting, CD4 versus CD8 contributions remain unresolved. Broader posttransplant TCR repertoire diversity was predicted by graft donor and pretransplant recipient Inverse Simpson Index values.

V gave up 4 bases and J gave up 0 bases, with 8 bases separating them. This CDR3 contains 14 residues. From germline, CDR1 is MNHNY and CDR2 SVGAGI (reference sequence). On this clone: Antigen: not known.

This TCR was sampled from a male patient in his sixties who had an allogeneic stem cell transplant from an unrelated donor, so the T cells may come from the graft donor. Some clones in this sample may be carry-over from other donors' samples. The rearrangement uses TRBV6-6 and TRBJ2-3, with D unclear. The starting material was peripheral blood mononuclear cells, obtained 100 days after allogeneic stem cell transplant. CDR3 in DNA: TGTGCCAGCAGTTTGTCCGTGAGCACAGATACGCAGTATTTT. Encoded protein: CASSLSVSTDTQYF.